This T cell receptor beta chain was obtained from a study of Tregs in tolerant kidney transplant recipients. Here immunoSEQ multiplex PCR was the method, and the copy in TCRdb shows in-frame clones only, minus some. The table lists roughly 120,000 clones, about 91% of them singletons. Points from the study as a whole: This study did not directly address biological reproducibility. Findings come from small patient numbers and require larger validation.

Unstimulated regulatory T cells (CD4+CD25+CD127-), CD4+CD25- non-regulatory cells, CD4 and CD8 cells were FACS-sorted from thawed PBMCs. In regard to this clone: Its antigen is not known.

CDR3 length equals 13 residues. V dropped 7 bases and J dropped 5 bases, with 13 bases sitting between them. From germline, CDR1 is SGHRS and CDR2 YFSETQ. The TCR comes from a human donor in good health. The rearrangement joins TRBV5-1 to TRBJ2-1; D gene unclear. Sequenced input: CD4+ T cells from blood. CDR3 sequence reads: CASYVGMDNEQFF. The CDR3 nucleotides are TGCGCCAGCTACGTTGGCATGGACAATGAGCAGTTCTTC.